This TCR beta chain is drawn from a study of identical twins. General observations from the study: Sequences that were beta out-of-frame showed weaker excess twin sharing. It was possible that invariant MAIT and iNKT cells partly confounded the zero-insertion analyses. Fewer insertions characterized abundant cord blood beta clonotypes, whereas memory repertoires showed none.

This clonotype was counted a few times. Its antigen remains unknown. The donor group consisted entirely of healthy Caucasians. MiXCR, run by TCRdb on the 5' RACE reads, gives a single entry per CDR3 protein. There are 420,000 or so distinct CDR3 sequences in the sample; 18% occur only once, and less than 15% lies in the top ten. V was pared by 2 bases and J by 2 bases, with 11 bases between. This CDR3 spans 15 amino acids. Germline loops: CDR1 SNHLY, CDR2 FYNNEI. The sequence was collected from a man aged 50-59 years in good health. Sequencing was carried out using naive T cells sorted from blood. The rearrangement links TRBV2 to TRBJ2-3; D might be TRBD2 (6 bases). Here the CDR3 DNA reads TGTGCCAGCAGTGAAAGTAGCGGCCCCACAGATACGCAGTATTTT. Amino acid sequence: CASSESSGPTDTQYF.